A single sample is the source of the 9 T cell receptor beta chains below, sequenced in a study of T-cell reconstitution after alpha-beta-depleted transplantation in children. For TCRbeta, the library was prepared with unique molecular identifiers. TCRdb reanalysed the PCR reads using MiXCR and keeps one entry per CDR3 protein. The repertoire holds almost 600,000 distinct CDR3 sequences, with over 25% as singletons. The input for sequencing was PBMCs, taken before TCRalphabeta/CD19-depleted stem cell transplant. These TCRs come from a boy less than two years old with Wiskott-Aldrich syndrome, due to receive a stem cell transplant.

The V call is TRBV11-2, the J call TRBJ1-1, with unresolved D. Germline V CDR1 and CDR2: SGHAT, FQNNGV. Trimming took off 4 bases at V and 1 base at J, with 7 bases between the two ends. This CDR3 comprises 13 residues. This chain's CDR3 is CASSSTENTEAFF. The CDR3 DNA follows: TGTGCCAGCAGCTCTACAGAGAACACTGAAGCTTTCTTT. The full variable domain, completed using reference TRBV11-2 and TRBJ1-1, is EAGVAQSPRYKIIEKRQSVAFWCNPISGHATLYWYQQILGQGPKLLIQFQNNGVVDDSQLPKDRFSAERLKGVDSTLKIQPAKLEDSAVYLCASSSTENTEAFFGQGTRLTVV.

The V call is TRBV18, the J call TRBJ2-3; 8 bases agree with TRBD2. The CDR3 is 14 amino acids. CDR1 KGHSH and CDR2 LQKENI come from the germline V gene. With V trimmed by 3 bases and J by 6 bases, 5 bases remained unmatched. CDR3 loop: CASSPVGGGDTQYF. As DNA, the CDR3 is TGTGCCAGCTCACCGGTCGGCGGGGGGGATACGCAGTATTTT.

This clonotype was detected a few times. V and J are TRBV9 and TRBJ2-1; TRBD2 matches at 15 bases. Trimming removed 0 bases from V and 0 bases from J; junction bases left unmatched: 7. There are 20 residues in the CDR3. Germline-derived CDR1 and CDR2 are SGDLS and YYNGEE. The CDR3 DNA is TGTGCCAGCAGCGTAGCTACCGGGACTAGCGGGAGGAGCTCCTACAATGAGCAGTTCTTC. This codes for CASSVATGTSGRSSYNEQFF.

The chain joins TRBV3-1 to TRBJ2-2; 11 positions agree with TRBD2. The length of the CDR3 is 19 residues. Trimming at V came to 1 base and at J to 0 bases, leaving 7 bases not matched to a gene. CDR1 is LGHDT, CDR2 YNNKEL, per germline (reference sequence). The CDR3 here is CASSQVLAGGISNTGELFF. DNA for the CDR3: TGTGCCAGCAGCCAAGTTCTAGCGGGAGGTATATCGAACACCGGGGAGCTGTTTTTT.

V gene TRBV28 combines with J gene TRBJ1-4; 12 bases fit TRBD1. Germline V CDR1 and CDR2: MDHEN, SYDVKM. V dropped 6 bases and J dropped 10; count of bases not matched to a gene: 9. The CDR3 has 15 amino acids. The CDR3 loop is CASRHPGQGAGKLFF. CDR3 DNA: TGTGCCAGCAGACATCCGGGACAGGGGGCAGGAAAACTGTTTTTT.

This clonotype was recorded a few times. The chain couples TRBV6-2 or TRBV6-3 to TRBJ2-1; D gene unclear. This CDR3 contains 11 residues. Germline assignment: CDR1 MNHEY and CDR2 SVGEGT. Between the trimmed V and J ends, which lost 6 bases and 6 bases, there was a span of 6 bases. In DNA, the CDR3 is TGTGCCAGCAGCACTATCAATGAGCAGTTCTTC. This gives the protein CASSTINEQFF.

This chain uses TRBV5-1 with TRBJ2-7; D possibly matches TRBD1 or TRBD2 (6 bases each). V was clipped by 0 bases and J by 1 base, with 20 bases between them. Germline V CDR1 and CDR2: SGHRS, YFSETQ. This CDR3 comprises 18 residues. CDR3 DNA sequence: TGCGCCAGCAGCTTGGTACGAGGGGGGCGTCACGATTCCTACGAGCAGTACTTC. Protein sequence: CASSLVRGGRHDSYEQYF.

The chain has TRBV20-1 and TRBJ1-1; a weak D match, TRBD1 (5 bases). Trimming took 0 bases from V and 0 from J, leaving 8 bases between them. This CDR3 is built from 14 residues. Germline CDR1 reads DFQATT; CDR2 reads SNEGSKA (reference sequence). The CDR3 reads CSARDHRMNTEAFF. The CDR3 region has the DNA TGCAGTGCTAGAGATCACAGGATGAACACTGAAGCTTTCTTT.

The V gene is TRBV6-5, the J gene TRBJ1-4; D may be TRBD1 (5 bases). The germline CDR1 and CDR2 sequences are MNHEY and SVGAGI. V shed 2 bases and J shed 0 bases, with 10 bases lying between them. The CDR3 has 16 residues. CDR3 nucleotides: TGTGCCAGCAGTTACAATGAGGGGACAACTAATGAAAAACTGTTTTTT. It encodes CASSYNEGTTNEKLFF.